This T cell receptor (beta chain) was sequenced in a study of blood T cell repertoires in COVID-19. Study in general: There were acute and convalescent COVID-19 samples, and they came from the United States, Italy and Spain. Nucleic acid was either cDNA or gDNA, and it came from T cells, B-cell-depleted T cells, or PBMCs.

CDR1 is SEHNR, CDR2 FQNEAQ, per germline (reference sequence). The length of the CDR3 is 13 residues. Trimming took off 3 bases at V and 0 bases at J, with 5 bases between the two ends. In the original analysis: How many nucleated cells were present was estimated from reference gene primer amplification. TCRdb's copy holds only in-frame clones and misses some; the assay was immunoSEQ multiplex PCR. The D gene and trimming were derived from the DNA, and the V and J assignments and clone size from that table. The sample includes 30,000 to 35,000 clones, 89% of them seen just once. The source material was peripheral blood. The TCR was taken from a man aged 80 or over with acute or convalescent COVID-19. The rearrangement uses TRBV7-9 and TRBJ1-1, with D unclear. CDR3 DNA: TGTGCCAGCAGCTTCGGGATGAACACTGAAGCTTTCTTT. Translation: CASSFGMNTEAFF.